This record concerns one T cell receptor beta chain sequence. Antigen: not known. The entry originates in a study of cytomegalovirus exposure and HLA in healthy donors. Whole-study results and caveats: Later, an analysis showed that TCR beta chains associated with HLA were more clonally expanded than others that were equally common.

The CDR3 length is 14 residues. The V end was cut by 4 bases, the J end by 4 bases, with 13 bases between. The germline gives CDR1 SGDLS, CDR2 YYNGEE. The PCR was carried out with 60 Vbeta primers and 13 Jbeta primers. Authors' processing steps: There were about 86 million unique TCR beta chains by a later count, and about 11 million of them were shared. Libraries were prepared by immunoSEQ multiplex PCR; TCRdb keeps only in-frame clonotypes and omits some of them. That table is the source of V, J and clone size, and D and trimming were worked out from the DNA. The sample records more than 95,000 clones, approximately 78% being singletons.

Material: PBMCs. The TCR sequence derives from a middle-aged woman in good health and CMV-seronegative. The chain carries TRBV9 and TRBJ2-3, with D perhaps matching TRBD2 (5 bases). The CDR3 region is CASSPSLDPDTQYF. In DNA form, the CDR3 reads TGTGCCAGCAGCCCATCACTAGATCCAGATACGCAGTATTTT.